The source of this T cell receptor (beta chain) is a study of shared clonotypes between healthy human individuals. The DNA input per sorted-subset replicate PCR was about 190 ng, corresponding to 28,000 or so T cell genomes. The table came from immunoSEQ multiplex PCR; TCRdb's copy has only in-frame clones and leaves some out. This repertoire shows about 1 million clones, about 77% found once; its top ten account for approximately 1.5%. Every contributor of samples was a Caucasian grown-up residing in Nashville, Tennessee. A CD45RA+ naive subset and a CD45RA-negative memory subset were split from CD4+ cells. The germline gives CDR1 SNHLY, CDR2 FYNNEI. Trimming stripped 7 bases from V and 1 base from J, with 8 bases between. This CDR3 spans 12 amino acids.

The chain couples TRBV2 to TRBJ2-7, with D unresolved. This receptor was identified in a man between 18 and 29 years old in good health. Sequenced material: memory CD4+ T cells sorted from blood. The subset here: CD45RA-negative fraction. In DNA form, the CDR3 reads TGTGCCAGCACTTCCGGGTCCTACGAGCAGTACTTC. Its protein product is CASTSGSYEQYF.